The entry below gives a single T cell receptor (beta chain) sequence along with its context. This sample stems from a study of blood T cell repertoires in COVID-19. The CDR3 has 14 amino acids. The germline V gene has CDR1 LGHNA and CDR2 YSLEER. V lost 4 bases to trimming and J lost 9 bases; unmatched junction nucleotides: 9. Source study methods: It was from reference gene primer amplification that nucleated cell counts were estimated. Profiled with immunoSEQ multiplex PCR; TCRdb holds only in-frame clones, not every one. The V and J calls and clone size are taken from that table; D and trimming were inferred from the DNA. The sample consists of 300,000 to 350,000 clones, roughly 85% of them appearing once.

The TCR comes from a man aged 25-45 years who had recovered from COVID-19. This rearrangement joins TRBV4-3 to TRBJ1-5; 7 bases are shared with TRBD1. Input material: PBMCs or T cells enriched from blood (not recorded which). CDR3 amino acids: CASSPYPRQGPQHF. DNA for the CDR3: TGCGCCAGCAGCCCCTACCCGAGACAGGGGCCCCAGCATTTT.